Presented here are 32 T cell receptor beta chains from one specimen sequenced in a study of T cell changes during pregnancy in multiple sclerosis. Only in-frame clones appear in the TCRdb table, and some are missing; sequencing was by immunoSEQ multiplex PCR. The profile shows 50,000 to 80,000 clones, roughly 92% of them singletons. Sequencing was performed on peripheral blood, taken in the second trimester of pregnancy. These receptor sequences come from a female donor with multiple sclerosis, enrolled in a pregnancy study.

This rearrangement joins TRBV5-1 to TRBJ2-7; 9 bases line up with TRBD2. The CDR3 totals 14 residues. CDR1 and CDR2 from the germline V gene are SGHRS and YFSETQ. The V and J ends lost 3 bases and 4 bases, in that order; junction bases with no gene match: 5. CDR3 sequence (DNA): TGCGCCAGCAGCTGGGCGGGGGGGCAGTACGAGCAGTACTTC. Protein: CASSWAGGQYEQYF.

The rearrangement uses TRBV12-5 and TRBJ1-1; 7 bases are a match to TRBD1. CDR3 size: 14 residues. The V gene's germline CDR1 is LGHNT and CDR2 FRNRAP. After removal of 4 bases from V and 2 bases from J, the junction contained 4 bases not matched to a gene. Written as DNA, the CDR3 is TGTGCTAGTGGTTCGGGACAGCTAAACACTGAAGCTTTCTTT. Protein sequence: CASGSGQLNTEAFF.

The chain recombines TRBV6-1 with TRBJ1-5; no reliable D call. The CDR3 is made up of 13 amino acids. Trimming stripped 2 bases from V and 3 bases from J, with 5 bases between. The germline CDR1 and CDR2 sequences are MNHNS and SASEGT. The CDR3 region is CASSEHVNQPQHF. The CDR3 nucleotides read TGTGCCAGCAGTGAACATGTCAATCAGCCCCAGCATTTT.

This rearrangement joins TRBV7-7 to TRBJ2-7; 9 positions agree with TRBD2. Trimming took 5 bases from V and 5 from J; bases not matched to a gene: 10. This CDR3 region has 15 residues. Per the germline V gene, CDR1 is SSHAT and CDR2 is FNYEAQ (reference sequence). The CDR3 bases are TGTGCCAGCAGCCCAACTAGCGGGCCTACCCACGAGCAGTACTTC. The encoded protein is CASSPTSGPTHEQYF.

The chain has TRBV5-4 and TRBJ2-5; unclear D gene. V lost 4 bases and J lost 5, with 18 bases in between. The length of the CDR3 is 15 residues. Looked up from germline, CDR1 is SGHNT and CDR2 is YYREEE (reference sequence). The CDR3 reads CASSLNRGEAETQYF. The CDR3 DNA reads TGTGCCAGCAGCCTTAACCGAGGCGAGGCGGAGACCCAGTACTTC. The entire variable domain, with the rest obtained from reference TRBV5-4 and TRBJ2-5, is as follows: ETGVTQSPTHLIKTRGQQVTLRCSSQSGHNTVSWYQQALGQGPQFIFQYYREEENGRGNFPPRFSGLQFPNYSSELNVNALELDDSALYLCASSLNRGEAETQYFGPGTRLLVL.

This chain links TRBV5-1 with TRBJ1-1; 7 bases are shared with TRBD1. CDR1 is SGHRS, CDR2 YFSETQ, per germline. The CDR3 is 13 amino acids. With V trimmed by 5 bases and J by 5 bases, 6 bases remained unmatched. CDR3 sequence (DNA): TGCGCCAGCAGAGATACAGGGGTGACTGAAGCTTTCTTT. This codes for CASRDTGVTEAFF.

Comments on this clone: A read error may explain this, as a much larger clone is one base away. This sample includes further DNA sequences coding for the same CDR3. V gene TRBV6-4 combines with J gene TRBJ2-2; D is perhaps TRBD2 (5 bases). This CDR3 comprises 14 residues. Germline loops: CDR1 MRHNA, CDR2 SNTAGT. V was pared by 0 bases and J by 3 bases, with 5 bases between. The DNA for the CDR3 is TGTGCCAGCAGTGACTCGAGGGACACCGGGGAGCTGTTTTTT. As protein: CASSDSRDTGELFF.

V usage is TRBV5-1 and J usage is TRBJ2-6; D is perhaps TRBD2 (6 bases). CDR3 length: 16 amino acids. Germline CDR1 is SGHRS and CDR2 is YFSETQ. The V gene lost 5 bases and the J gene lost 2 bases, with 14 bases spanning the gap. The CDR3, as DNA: TGCGCCAGCAGTCCCCGGGACTTCCCTGGGGCCAACGTCCTGACTTTC. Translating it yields CASSPRDFPGANVLTF.

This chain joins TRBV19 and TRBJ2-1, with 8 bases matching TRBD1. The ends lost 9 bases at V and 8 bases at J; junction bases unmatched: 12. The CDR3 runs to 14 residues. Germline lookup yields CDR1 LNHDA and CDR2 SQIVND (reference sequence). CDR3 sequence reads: CASKSGQEKYEQFF. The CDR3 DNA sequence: TGTGCCAGCAAATCGGGACAGGAAAAGTATGAGCAGTTCTTC.

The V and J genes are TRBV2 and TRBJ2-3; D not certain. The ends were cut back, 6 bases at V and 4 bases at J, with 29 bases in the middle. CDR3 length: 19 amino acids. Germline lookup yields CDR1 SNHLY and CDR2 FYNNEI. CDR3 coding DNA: TGTGCCAGCAGCGGCGTTCGGTTCGGGTCTATTAACGCCGCAGATACGCAGTATTTT. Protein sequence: CASSGVRFGSINAADTQYF.

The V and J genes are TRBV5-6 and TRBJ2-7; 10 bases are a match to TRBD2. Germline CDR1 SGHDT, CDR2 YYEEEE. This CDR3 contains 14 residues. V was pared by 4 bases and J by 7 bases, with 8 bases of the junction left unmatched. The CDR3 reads CASSIPGLAWEQYF. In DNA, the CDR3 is TGTGCCAGCAGCATACCGGGACTAGCGTGGGAGCAGTACTTC.

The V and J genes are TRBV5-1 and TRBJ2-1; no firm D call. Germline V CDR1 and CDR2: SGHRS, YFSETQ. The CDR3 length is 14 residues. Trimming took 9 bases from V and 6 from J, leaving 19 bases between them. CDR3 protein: CATAASPDFNEQFF. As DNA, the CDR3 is TGCGCCACCGCCGCTAGTCCTGACTTCAATGAGCAGTTCTTC.

DNA of the CDR3: TGCGCCAGCAGCTTGGAAGGGGCCTCTACCTTC. Protein product: CASSLEGASTF. The chain has TRBV5-1 and TRBJ1-2; possibly TRBD1 for D (5 bases). CDR1 is SGHRS and CDR2 is YFSETQ in the germline V gene. The CDR3 extends over 11 amino acids. The V end lost 0 bases, the J end lost 14 bases, and 11 bases lay between the germline ends.

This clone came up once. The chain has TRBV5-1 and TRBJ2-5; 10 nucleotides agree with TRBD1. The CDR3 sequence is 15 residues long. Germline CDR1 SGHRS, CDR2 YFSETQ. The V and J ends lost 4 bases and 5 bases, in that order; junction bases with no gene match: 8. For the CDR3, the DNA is TGCGCCAGCAGCGGGGGACAGGGGAGTGTGGAGACCCAGTACTTC. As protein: CASSGGQGSVETQYF. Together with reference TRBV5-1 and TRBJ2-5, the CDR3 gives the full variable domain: KAGVTQTPRYLIKTRGQQVTLSCSPISGHRSVSWYQQTPGQGLQFLFEYFSETQRNKGNFPGRFSGRQFSNSRSEMNVSTLELGDSALYLCASSGGQGSVETQYFGPGTRLLVL.

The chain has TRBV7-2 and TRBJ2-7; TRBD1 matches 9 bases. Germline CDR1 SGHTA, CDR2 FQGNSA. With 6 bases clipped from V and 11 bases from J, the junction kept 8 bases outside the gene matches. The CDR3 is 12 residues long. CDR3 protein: CASSSTGTGKYF. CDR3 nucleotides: TGTGCCAGCAGTTCTACCGGGACAGGGAAGTACTTC.

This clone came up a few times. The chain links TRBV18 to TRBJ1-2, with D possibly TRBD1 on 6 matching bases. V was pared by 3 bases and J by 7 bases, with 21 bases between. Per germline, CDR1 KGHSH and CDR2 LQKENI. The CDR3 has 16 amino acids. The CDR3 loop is CASSPPEMGAEGGYTF. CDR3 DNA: TGTGCCAGCTCACCGCCCGAAATGGGGGCTGAGGGTGGCTACACCTTC.

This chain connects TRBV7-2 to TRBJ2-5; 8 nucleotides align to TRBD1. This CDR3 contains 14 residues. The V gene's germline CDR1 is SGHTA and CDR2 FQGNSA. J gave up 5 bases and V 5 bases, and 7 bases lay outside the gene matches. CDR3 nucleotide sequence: TGTGCCAGCAGCCCCGGACAGGGTCGGGAGACCCAGTACTTC. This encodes CASSPGQGRETQYF.

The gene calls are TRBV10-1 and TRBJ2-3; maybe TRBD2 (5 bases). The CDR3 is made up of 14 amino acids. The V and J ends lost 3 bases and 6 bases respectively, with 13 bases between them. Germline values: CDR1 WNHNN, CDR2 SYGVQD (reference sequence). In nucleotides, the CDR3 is TGCGCCAGCAGTGACACGGGAACGGGGGATACGCAGTATTTT. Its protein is CASSDTGTGDTQYF.

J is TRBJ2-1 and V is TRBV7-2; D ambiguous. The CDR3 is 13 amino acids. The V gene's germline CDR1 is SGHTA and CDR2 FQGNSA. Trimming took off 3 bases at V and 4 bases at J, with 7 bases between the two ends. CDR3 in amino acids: CASSLGRYNEQFF. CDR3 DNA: TGTGCCAGCAGCTTGGGCAGATACAATGAGCAGTTCTTC.

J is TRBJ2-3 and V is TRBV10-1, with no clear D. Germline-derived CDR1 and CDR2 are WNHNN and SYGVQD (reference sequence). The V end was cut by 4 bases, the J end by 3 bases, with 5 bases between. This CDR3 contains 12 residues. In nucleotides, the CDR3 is TGCGCCAGCAGTGCCGCGACAGATACGCAGTATTTT. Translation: CASSAATDTQYF.

CDR3: CASSLTPGQGYTGANVLTF. The CDR3, as DNA: TGTGCCAGCAGCTTAACGCCGGGACAGGGATATACTGGGGCCAACGTCCTGACTTTC. This chain links TRBV7-2 with TRBJ2-6, with TRBD1 identical over 9 bases. The V segment lost 2 bases and the J segment 2 bases; nucleotides outside the gene matches: 10. CDR1 SGHTA and CDR2 FQGNSA come from the germline V gene. The CDR3 extends over 19 amino acids.

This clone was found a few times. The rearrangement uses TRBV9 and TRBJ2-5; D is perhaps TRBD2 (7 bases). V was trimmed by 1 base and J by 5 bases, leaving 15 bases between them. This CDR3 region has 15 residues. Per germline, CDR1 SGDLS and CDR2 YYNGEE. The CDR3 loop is CASSVTGGGEETQYF. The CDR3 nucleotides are TGTGCCAGCAGCGTAACAGGAGGGGGGGAGGAGACCCAGTACTTC.

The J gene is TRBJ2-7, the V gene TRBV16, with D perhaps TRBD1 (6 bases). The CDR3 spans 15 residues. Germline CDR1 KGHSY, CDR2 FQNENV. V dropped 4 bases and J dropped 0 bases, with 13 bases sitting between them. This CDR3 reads CASSPYGTPSYEQYF. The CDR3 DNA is TGTGCCAGCAGCCCCTACGGGACACCCTCCTACGAGCAGTACTTC.

CDR3 region: CAISDKARGVFGYGYTF. The CDR3 nucleotides read TGTGCCATCAGTGACAAAGCCAGGGGAGTTTTCGGCTATGGCTACACCTTC. This sequence joins TRBV10-3 and TRBJ1-2, with a possible D match to TRBD1 (6 bases). Trimming shortened V by 3 bases and J by 4 bases, and 21 bases separated the two germline ends. CDR1 ENHRY and CDR2 SYGVKD come from the germline V gene. This CDR3 is 17 amino acids long.

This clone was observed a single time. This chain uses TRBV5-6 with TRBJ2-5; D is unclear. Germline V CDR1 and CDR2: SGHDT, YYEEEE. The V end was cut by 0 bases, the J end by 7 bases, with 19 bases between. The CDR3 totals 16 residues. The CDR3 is CASSLEFGNSYGTQYF. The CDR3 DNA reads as TGTGCCAGCAGCTTGGAGTTTGGAAACAGCTATGGGACCCAGTACTTC.

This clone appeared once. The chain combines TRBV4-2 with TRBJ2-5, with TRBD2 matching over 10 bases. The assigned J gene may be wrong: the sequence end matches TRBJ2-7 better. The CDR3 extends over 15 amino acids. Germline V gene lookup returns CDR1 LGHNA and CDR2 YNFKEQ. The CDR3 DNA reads TGTGCCAGCAGCCAAGCGGCTAGCGGGGGCTACGAGCAGTACTTC. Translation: CASSQAASGGYEQYF.

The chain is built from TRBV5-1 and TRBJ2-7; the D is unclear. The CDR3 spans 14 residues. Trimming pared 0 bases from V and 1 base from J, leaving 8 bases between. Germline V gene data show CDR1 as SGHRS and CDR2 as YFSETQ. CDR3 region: CASSLAPSSYEQYF. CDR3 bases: TGCGCCAGCAGCTTGGCCCCGTCGTCCTACGAGCAGTACTTC.

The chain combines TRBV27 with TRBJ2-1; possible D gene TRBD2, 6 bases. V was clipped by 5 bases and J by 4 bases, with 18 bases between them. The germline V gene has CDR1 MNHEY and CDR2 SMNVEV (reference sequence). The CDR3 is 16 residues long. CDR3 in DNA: TGTGCCAGCAGTCTTCGTACTAGCACACCTTACAATGAGCAGTTCTTC. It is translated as CASSLRTSTPYNEQFF.

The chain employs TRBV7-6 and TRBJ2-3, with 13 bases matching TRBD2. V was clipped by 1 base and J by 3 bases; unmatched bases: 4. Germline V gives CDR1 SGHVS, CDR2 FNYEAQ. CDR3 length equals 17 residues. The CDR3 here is CASSLEATSGRTDTQYF. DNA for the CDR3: TGTGCCAGCAGCTTAGAGGCGACTAGCGGGAGGACAGATACGCAGTATTTT. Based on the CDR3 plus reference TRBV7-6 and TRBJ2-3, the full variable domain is GAGVSQSPRYKVTKRGQDVALRCDPISGHVSLYWYRQALGQGPEFLTYFNYEAQQDKSGLPNDRFSAERPEGSISTLTIQRTEQRDSAMYRCASSLEATSGRTDTQYFGPGTRLTVL.

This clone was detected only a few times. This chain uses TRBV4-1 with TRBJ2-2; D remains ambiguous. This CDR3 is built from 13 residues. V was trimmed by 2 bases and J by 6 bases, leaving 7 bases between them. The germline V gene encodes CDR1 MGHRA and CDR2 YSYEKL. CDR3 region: CASSQSSAGELFF. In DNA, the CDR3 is TGCGCCAGCAGCCAATCTTCAGCCGGGGAGCTGTTTTTT.

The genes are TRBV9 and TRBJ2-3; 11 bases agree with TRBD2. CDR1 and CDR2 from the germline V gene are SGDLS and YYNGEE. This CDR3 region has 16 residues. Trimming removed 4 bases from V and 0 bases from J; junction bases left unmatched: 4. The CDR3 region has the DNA TGTGCCAGCAGCCCACTAGCGGGAGCTAGCACAGATACGCAGTATTTT. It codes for CASSPLAGASTDTQYF. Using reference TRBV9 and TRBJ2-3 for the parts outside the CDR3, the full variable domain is DSGVTQTPKHLITATGQRVTLRCSPRSGDLSVYWYQQSLDQGLQFLIQYYNGEERAKGNILERFSAQQFPDLHSELNLSSLELGDSALYFCASSPLAGASTDTQYFGPGTRLTVL.

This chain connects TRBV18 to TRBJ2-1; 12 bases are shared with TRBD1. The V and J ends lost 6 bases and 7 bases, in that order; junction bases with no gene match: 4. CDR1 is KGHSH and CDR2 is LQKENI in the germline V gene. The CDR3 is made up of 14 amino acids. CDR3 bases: TGTGCCAGCTCTTCGGGACAGGGGGCAAATGAGCAGTTCTTC. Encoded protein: CASSSGQGANEQFF.